Following are 21 T cell receptor beta chains from one sample sequenced in a study of blood T cell repertoires in COVID-19. Generated by immunoSEQ multiplex PCR, the TCRdb table keeps only in-frame clones and is missing some. Among about 10,000 clones listed, roughly 72% were seen once. Source material: peripheral blood. All receptors derive from a human donor in a cohort sampled during active COVID-19.

The chain has TRBV5-6 and TRBJ2-1, with 7 bases that match TRBD2. Germline V gives CDR1 SGHDT, CDR2 YYEEEE. This CDR3 has 13 amino acids. Trimming cost V 6 bases and J 9 bases; bases outside gene matches: 9. The CDR3 DNA reads as TGTGCCAGCAATTGGGAGGGGAGAGGTGAGCAGTTCTTC. Translated: CASNWEGRGEQFF.

This chain connects TRBV6-1 to TRBJ1-1; D is perhaps TRBD1 (5 bases). This CDR3 contains 13 residues. CDR1 MNHNS and CDR2 SASEGT come from the germline V gene. Trimming cost V 0 bases and J 5 bases, with 7 bases left between them. CDR3 loop: CASSEARGTEAFF. The CDR3 region has the DNA TGTGCCAGCAGTGAAGCCCGGGGGACTGAAGCTTTCTTT.

This chain uses TRBV2 with TRBJ2-1, with 8 bases that match TRBD2. Germline V gene data show CDR1 as SNHLY and CDR2 as FYNNEI. The V and J ends lost 5 bases and 4 bases, in that order; junction bases with no gene match: 7. The CDR3 extends over 15 amino acids. The CDR3: CASSYTSGLYNEQFF. The CDR3 DNA is TGTGCCAGCAGTTACACTAGCGGACTTTACAATGAGCAGTTCTTC.

This CDR3 is CASSPRGIGQETQYF. The CDR3 DNA follows: TGTGCCAGCAGCCCCCGGGGGATCGGGCAAGAGACCCAGTACTTC. The chain carries TRBV13 and TRBJ2-5; D might be TRBD2 (6 bases). The CDR3 is made up of 15 amino acids. Germline values: CDR1 PRHDT, CDR2 FYEKMQ (reference sequence). Trimming left V 5 bases short and J 2 bases short, with 15 bases between.

The chain carries TRBV10-3 and TRBJ1-4, with 10 bases fitting TRBD1. Germline CDR1 reads ENHRY; CDR2 reads SYGVKD. V was clipped by 6 bases and J by 6 bases; unmatched bases: 4. CDR3 size: 14 residues. The CDR3 DNA is TGTGCCATCAGAGCCGGGACAGGGGATGAAAAACTGTTTTTT. Its protein is CAIRAGTGDEKLFF.

The chain couples TRBV18 to TRBJ1-2, with 7 positions matching TRBD1. This CDR3 has 13 residues. V trimming: 6 bases; J trimming: 4 bases; junction bases outside the gene matches: 5. In germline, CDR1 is KGHSH, CDR2 LQKENI. The CDR3 DNA is TGTGCCAGCTCTCTGGGACAGTCCTATGGCTACACCTTC. This sequence encodes CASSLGQSYGYTF.

This rearrangement joins TRBV7-9 to TRBJ2-7; possible D gene TRBD1, 5 bases. The V gene's germline CDR1 is SEHNR and CDR2 FQNEAQ (reference sequence). The ends were cut back, 1 base at V and 3 bases at J, with 7 bases in the middle. CDR3 size: 13 residues. CDR3 loop: CASSLVDSYEQYF. CDR3 nucleotides: TGTGCCAGCAGCTTAGTTGACAGCTACGAGCAGTACTTC.

This clone has only a few counts. The V and J genes are TRBV10-3 and TRBJ1-2; 7 nucleotides match TRBD1. This CDR3 contains 13 residues. Germline V gene sequence: CDR1 ENHRY, CDR2 SYGVKD. Unmatched junction bases numbered 8, after V lost 10 bases and J lost 3 bases. The CDR3 sequence is CATQGKMDYGYTF. CDR3 coding DNA: TGTGCCACACAGGGGAAGATGGACTATGGCTACACCTTC.

The V and J genes are TRBV11-3 and TRBJ2-3, with 7 bases identical to TRBD1. The trim removed 5 bases at V and 4 bases at J, leaving 9 bases unmatched. Germline loops: CDR1 SGHNT, CDR2 YENEEA. CDR3 length: 15 amino acids. CDR3 coding DNA: TGTGCCAGCAGCCTTAGACAGGGTGGGTCAGATACGCAGTATTTT. Its translation: CASSLRQGGSDTQYF.

The chain links TRBV18 to TRBJ2-7, with TRBD1 matching over 7 bases. V lost 5 bases and J lost 2; bases outside the gene matches: 18. The CDR3 extends over 18 amino acids. CDR1 is KGHSH, CDR2 LQKENI, per germline. The CDR3 loop reads CASSYTPPGTVVTYEQYF. The CDR3 DNA is TGTGCCAGCTCATACACACCCCCCGGGACAGTGGTAACCTACGAGCAGTACTTC.

V gene TRBV4-3 combines with J gene TRBJ1-6; 9 bases are shared with TRBD1. V dropped 4 bases and J dropped 7; count of bases not matched to a gene: 5. The length of the CDR3 is 15 residues. Germline CDR1 and CDR2: LGHNA and YSLEER. CDR3 sequence (DNA): TGCGCCAGCAGCCCGGACAGGGGTCTAAATTCACCCCTCCACTTT. It yields the protein CASSPDRGLNSPLHF.

This clone has just one count. CDR3 in amino acids: CASSQQGVGGYTF. The CDR3 coding sequence is TGTGCCAGCTCACAACAGGGGGTTGGTGGCTACACCTTC. The J gene is TRBJ1-2, the V gene TRBV18; 8 bases are shared with TRBD1. The germline V gene encodes CDR1 KGHSH and CDR2 LQKENI. This CDR3 is 13 amino acids long. The ends lost 4 bases at V and 7 bases at J; junction bases unmatched: 5.

The genes are TRBV20-1 and TRBJ2-2; unclear D gene. Trimming removed 5 bases from V and 5 bases from J, with 6 bases in between. The V gene's germline CDR1 is DFQATT and CDR2 SNEGSKA (reference sequence). CDR3 length: 11 residues. This CDR3 reads CSAEDTGELFF. CDR3 in DNA: TGCAGTGCTGAGGATACCGGGGAGCTGTTTTTT.

The chain couples TRBV19 to TRBJ1-5; D perhaps matches TRBD1 (6 bases). Germline V CDR1 and CDR2: LNHDA, SQIVND (reference sequence). The CDR3 is 14 residues long. Deletions cut 10 bases from V and 3 bases from J, with 16 bases between. The CDR3 DNA follows: TGTGCCACGGGGGGCAATCCAATCAATCAGCCCCAGCATTTT. This codes for CATGGNPINQPQHF.

The V call is TRBV6-5, the J call TRBJ1-2, with a possible D match to TRBD1 (6 bases). The V end lost 6 bases, the J end lost 4 bases, and 9 bases lay between the germline ends. The CDR3 spans 12 residues. From germline, CDR1 is MNHEY and CDR2 SVGAGI. For the CDR3, the DNA is TGTGCCAGCAGGGACAGCTCCTATGGCTACACCTTC. Translating it yields CASRDSSYGYTF.

In its sample, this clone was seen once. This chain connects TRBV5-1 to TRBJ1-2; D gene ambiguous. The V end was cut by 4 bases, the J end by 6 bases, with 13 bases between. Germline V lookup: CDR1 SGHRS, CDR2 YFSETQ. The CDR3 contains 13 residues. CDR3 region: CASSQTTRDGYTF. The CDR3, as DNA: TGCGCCAGCAGCCAGACAACCAGAGATGGCTACACCTTC.

The CDR3: CASSPSQTFYGYTF. DNA of the CDR3: TGTGCCAGCAGCCCGAGCCAGACATTCTATGGCTACACCTTC. The chain is built from TRBV11-1 and TRBJ1-2; no clear D. The CDR3 runs 14 residues. The germline V gene has CDR1 SGHAT and CDR2 FQDESV (reference sequence). V dropped 5 bases and J dropped 4 bases, with 14 bases sitting between them.

Here the CDR3 reads CASSQRGGYEQYF. CDR3 coding DNA: TGTGCCAGCAGCCAGCGGGGGGGATACGAGCAGTACTTC. The rearrangement links TRBV11-3 to TRBJ2-7; 10 bases map to TRBD2. V trimming: 5 bases; J trimming: 4 bases; junction bases outside the gene matches: 2. In germline, CDR1 is SGHNT, CDR2 YENEEA. This CDR3 has 13 amino acids.

The chain combines TRBV11-2 with TRBJ2-7, with 7 bases matching TRBD1. The CDR3 covers 15 residues. The V and J ends lost 5 bases and 3 bases, in that order; junction bases with no gene match: 10. From germline, CDR1 is SGHAT and CDR2 FQNNGV. CDR3 nucleotides: TGTGCCAGCAGCATCACCGGGACAGCCCTCTACGAGCAGTACTTC. Residues: CASSITGTALYEQYF.

The rearrangement uses TRBV12-3 or TRBV12-4 and TRBJ1-4; D possibly corresponds to TRBD1 (5 bases). V was cut by 2 bases and J by 11 bases, with 12 bases left in between. This CDR3 has 13 residues. The CDR3 DNA sequence: TGTGCCAGCAGTTTAATGGTAGGGGTCAAACTGTTTTTT. Residues: CASSLMVGVKLFF.

The chain uses TRBV19 and TRBJ1-1; weak D call: TRBD1 (5 bases). Trimming took 1 base from V and 1 from J, leaving 7 bases between them. The CDR3 has 14 residues. CDR1 and CDR2 (germline): LNHDA, SQIVND (reference sequence). In DNA form, the CDR3 reads TGTGCCAGTAGTATAGGGGGCTCGAACACTGAAGCTTTCTTT. This codes for CASSIGGSNTEAFF.